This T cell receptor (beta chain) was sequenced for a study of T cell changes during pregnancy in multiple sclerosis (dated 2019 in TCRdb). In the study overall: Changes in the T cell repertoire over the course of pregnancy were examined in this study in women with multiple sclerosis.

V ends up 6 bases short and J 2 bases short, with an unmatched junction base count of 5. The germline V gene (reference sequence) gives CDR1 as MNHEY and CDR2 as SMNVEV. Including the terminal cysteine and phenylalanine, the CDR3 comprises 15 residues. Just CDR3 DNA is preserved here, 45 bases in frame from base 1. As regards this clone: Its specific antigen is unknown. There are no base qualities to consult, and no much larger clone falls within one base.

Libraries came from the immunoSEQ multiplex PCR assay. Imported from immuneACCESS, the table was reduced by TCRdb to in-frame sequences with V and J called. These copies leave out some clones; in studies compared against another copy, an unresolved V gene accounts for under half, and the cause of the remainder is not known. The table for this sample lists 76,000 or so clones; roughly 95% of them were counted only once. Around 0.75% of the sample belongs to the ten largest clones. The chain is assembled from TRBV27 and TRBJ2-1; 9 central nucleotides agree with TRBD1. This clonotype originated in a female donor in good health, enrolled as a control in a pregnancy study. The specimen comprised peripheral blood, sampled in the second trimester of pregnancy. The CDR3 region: CASRPGTGTYNEQFF. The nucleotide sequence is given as TGTGCCAGCAGACCCGGGACAGGGACCTACAATGAGCAGTTCTTC.